The T cell receptor (beta chain) under discussion was sequenced for a study of PD-1 blockade in classical Hodgkin lymphoma. CDR1 is LNHDA, CDR2 SQIVND, per germline (reference sequence). The CDR3 runs 12 residues. Sequencing was performed with immunoSEQ multiplex PCR; in TCRdb, only in-frame clones are kept and a portion is missing. The sample contains about 20,000 clones, 89% of which appear only once. Specified time point: newly diagnosed, previously untreated cHL patient sample. Negative magnetic selection isolated CD4+ T cells from thawed PBMCs. A comparison was provided by newly diagnosed, untreated classical Hodgkin lymphoma PBMCs.

The material sequenced was CD4+ T cells from blood. The chain uses TRBV19 and TRBJ1-1, with D possibly being TRBD1 (5 bases). This TCR derives from a human donor with classical Hodgkin lymphoma. The CDR3 sequence is CASYRTNTEAFF. The DNA of the CDR3 is TGTGCTTCCTACAGGACGAACACTGAAGCTTTCTTT. The full variable domain, its missing parts supplied by reference TRBV19 and TRBJ1-1, is DGGITQSPKYLFRKEGQNVTLSCEQNLNHDAMYWYRQDPGQGLRLIYYSQIVNDFQKGDIAEGYSVSREKKESFPLTVTSAQKNPTAFYLCASYRTNTEAFFGQGTRLTVV.